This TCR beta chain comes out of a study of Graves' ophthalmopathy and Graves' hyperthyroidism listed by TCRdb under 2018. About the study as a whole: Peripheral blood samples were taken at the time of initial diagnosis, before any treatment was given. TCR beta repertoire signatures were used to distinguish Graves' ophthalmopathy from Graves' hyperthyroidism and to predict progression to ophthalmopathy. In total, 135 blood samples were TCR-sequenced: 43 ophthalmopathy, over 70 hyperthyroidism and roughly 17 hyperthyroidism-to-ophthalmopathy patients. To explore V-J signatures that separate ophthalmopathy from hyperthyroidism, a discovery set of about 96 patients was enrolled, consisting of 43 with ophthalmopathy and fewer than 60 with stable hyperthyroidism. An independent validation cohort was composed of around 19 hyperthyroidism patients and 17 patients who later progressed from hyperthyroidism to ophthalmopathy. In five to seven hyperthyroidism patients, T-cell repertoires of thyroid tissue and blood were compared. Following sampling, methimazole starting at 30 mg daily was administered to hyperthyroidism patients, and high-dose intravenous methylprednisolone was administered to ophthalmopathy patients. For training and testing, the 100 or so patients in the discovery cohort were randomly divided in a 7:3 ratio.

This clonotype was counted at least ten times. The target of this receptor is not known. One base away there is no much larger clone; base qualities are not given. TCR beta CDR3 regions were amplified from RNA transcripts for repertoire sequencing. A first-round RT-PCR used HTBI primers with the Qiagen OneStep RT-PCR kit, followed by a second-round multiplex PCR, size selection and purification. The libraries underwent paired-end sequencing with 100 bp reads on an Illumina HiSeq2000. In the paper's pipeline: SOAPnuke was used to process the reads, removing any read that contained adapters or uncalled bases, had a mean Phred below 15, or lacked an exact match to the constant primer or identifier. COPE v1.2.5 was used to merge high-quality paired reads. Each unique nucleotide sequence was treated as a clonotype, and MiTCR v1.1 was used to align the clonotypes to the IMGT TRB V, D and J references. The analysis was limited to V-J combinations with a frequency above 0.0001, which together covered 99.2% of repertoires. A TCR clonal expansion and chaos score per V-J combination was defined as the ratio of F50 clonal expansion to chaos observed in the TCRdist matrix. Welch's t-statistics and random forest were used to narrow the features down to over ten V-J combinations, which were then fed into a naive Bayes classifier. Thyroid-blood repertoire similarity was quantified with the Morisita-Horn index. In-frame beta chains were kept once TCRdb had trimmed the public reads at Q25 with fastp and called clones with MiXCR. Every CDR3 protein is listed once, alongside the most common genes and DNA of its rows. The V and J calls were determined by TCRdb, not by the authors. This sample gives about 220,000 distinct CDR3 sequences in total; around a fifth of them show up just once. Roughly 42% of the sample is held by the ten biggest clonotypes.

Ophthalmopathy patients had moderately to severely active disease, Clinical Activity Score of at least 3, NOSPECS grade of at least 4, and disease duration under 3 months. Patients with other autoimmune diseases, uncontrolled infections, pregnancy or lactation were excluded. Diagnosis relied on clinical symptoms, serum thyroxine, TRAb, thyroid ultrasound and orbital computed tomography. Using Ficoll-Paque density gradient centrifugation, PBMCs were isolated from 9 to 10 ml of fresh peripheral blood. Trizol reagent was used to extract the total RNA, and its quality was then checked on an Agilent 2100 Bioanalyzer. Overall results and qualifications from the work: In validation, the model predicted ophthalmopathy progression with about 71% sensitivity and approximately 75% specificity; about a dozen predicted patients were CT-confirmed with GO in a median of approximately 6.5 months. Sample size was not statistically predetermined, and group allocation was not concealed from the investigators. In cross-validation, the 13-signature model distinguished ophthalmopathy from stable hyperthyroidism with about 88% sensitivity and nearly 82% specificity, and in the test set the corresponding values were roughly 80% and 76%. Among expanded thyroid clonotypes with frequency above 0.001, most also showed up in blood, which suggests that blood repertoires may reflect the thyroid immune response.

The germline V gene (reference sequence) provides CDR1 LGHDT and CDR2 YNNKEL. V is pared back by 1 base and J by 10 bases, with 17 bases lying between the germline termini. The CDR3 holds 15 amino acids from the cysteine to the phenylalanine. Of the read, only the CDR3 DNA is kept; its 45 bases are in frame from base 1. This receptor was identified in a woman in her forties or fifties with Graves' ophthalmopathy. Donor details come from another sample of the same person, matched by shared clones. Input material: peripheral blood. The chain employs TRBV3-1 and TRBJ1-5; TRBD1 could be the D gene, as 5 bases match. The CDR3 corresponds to CASSQVRDPPYPQHF. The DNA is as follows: TGTGCCAGCAGCCAAGTCCGGGACCCTCCGTATCCCCAGCATTTT.